Following are 32 T cell receptor beta chains from one sample sequenced in a study of cytomegalovirus exposure and HLA in healthy donors. It was with 60 Vbeta and 13 Jbeta primers that the PCR ran. Here immunoSEQ multiplex PCR was the method, and the copy in TCRdb shows in-frame clones only, minus some. The sample has about 210,000 clones, about three quarters seen once. Sequenced sample: PBMCs. Receptors originate from a male donor in good health and CMV-seronegative.

The chain joins TRBV4-3 to TRBJ2-5; tentatively, D is TRBD2 (5 bases). Trimming removed 0 bases at V and 5 bases at J, with 16 bases between. Germline V gives CDR1 LGHNA, CDR2 YSLEER. This CDR3 spans 16 amino acids. This CDR3 is CASSQEPTPRGETQYF. For the CDR3, the DNA is TGCGCCAGCAGCCAAGAACCCACCCCTAGAGGGGAGACCCAGTACTTC.

The genes are TRBV5-4 and TRBJ2-7, with 7 bases fitting TRBD1. The CDR3 extends over 16 amino acids. CDR1 and CDR2 from the germline V gene are SGHNT and YYREEE (reference sequence). Trimming took 5 bases from V and 2 from J; bases not matched to a gene: 13. CDR3: CASRARVGTEAYEQYF. The CDR3 coding sequence is TGTGCCAGCAGGGCACGCGTCGGGACAGAAGCCTACGAGCAGTACTTC.

The chain combines TRBV15 with TRBJ1-4, with 9 bases identical to TRBD1. The CDR3 extends over 14 amino acids. Trimming took 3 bases from V and 7 from J; bases not matched to a gene: 3. The germline V gene encodes CDR1 LNHNV and CDR2 YYDKDF (reference sequence). The CDR3 is CATSRDRGGEKLFF. As DNA, the CDR3 is TGTGCCACCAGCAGGGACAGGGGAGGTGAAAAACTGTTTTTT.

This chain links TRBV6-1 with TRBJ2-1, with 11 positions matching TRBD1. Germline loops: CDR1 MNHNS, CDR2 SASEGT. With 1 base clipped from V and 7 bases from J, the junction kept 6 bases outside the gene matches. The length of the CDR3 is 16 residues. As DNA, the CDR3 is TGTGCCAGCAGTGAAGTGATGGGACAGGGGGTAAATGAGCAGTTCTTC. Translating it yields CASSEVMGQGVNEQFF.

The chain recombines TRBV4-1 with TRBJ1-2; D might be TRBD1 (6 bases). CDR3 length: 16 residues. Trimming cost V 3 bases and J 4 bases, with 18 bases left between them. CDR1 and CDR2 (germline): MGHRA, YSYEKL. The CDR3 bases are TGCGCCAGCAGCCAGGCCTCCCCAGGGGAGATCTATGGCTACACCTTC. Translation gives CASSQASPGEIYGYTF.

The chain combines TRBV7-9 with TRBJ2-5; D possibly corresponds to TRBD1 (6 bases). CDR1 and CDR2 (germline): SEHNR, FQNEAQ (reference sequence). This CDR3 spans 14 amino acids. V was trimmed by 5 bases and J by 2 bases, leaving 12 bases between them. The CDR3 sequence: CASSAQGGQETQYF. The CDR3 DNA sequence: TGTGCCAGCAGCGCACAGGGTGGACAAGAGACCCAGTACTTC.

The rearrangement joins TRBV11-2 to TRBJ1-2, with D maybe TRBD1 (5 bases). Germline V lookup: CDR1 SGHAT, CDR2 FQNNGV. CDR3 length equals 14 residues. The ends were cut back, 1 base at V and 5 bases at J, with 11 bases in the middle. The CDR3 is CASSLGAGEYGYTF. CDR3 nucleotides: TGTGCCAGCAGCTTAGGGGCGGGGGAATATGGCTACACCTTC.

The chain couples TRBV6-6 to TRBJ2-1; D may be TRBD2 (6 bases). Germline lookup yields CDR1 MNHNY and CDR2 SVGAGI (reference sequence). V was clipped by 7 bases and J by 4 bases, with 17 bases between them. This CDR3 contains 15 residues. The CDR3 sequence: CASTLADPVYNEQFF. DNA for the CDR3: TGTGCCAGCACCTTAGCGGACCCAGTTTACAATGAGCAGTTCTTC.

V usage is TRBV7-2 and J usage is TRBJ2-3, with TRBD2 matching over 14 bases. The V gene's germline CDR1 is SGHTA and CDR2 FQGNSA. There are 15 residues in the CDR3. Losses at the gene ends were 6 bases for V and 11 bases for J; bases not matched to a gene: 10. The CDR3 is CASRATSGGASEQYF. CDR3 bases: TGTGCCAGCAGGGCGACTAGCGGGGGGGCATCGGAGCAGTATTTT.

The chain combines TRBV7-3 with TRBJ2-5, with 11 bases identical to TRBD2. This CDR3 is 17 amino acids long. The germline gives CDR1 SGHTA, CDR2 FQGTGA. V was pared by 5 bases and J by 4 bases, with 12 bases of the junction left unmatched. CDR3 region: CASSPLSGGAWGETQYF. CDR3 coding DNA: TGTGCCAGCAGCCCTCTTAGCGGGGGGGCCTGGGGAGAGACCCAGTACTTC.

The chain is built from TRBV11-2 and TRBJ2-1; 9 bases map to TRBD1. Per the germline V gene, CDR1 is SGHAT and CDR2 is FQNNGV. This CDR3 contains 14 residues. After removal of 5 bases from V and 4 bases from J, the junction contained 3 bases not matched to a gene. The CDR3 DNA sequence: TGTGCCAGCAGCGAAGACAGGGGGTACAATGAGCAGTTCTTC. Translating it yields CASSEDRGYNEQFF.

The chain links TRBV27 to TRBJ2-4; the D is unclear. CDR1 and CDR2 (germline): MNHEY, SMNVEV (reference sequence). This CDR3 contains 13 residues. Trimming left V 2 bases short and J 6 bases short, with 8 bases between. DNA of the CDR3: TGTGCCAGCAGTTTAACACAGCTAAACATTCAGTACTTC. This sequence encodes CASSLTQLNIQYF.

In its sample, this clone was seen once. The chain links TRBV7-2 to TRBJ2-1; 9 bases map to TRBD2. The V segment lost 1 base and the J segment 6 bases; nucleotides outside the gene matches: 4. Germline CDR1 is SGHTA and CDR2 is FQGNSA. The CDR3 runs 15 residues. The chain's CDR3 is CASSLDGTSLNEQFF. In DNA form, the CDR3 reads TGTGCCAGCAGCTTAGACGGGACTAGCCTCAATGAGCAGTTCTTC.

The chain couples TRBV7-2 to TRBJ2-2, with no clear D. The CDR3 is made up of 15 amino acids. CDR1 and CDR2 (germline): SGHTA, FQGNSA. Trimming removed 1 base at V and 1 base at J, with 7 bases between. The chain's CDR3 is CASSLGSVNTGELFF. The CDR3 DNA sequence: TGTGCCAGCAGCTTAGGATCAGTGAACACCGGGGAGCTGTTTTTT.

The chain links TRBV10-3 to TRBJ1-1; perhaps TRBD1 as D (5 bases). This CDR3 has 13 residues. CDR1 is ENHRY, CDR2 SYGVKD, per germline. Between the trimmed V and J ends, which lost 0 bases and 4 bases, there was a span of 6 bases. The CDR3 DNA sequence: TGTGCCATCAGTGAGTCTAGGGGCACTGAAGCTTTCTTT. It specifies CAISESRGTEAFF.

This clone was counted a few times. V and J are TRBV19 and TRBJ2-7; D might be TRBD2 (6 bases). The CDR3 totals 16 residues. V was clipped by 5 bases and J by 5 bases, with 22 bases between them. Germline assignment: CDR1 LNHDA and CDR2 SQIVND (reference sequence). The CDR3 region is CASSSHFRGGRNEQYF. The CDR3 nucleotides read TGTGCCAGTAGTTCCCATTTTAGGGGAGGAAGGAACGAGCAGTACTTC. The whole variable domain, remainder taken from reference TRBV19 and TRBJ2-7, is DGGITQSPKYLFRKEGQNVTLSCEQNLNHDAMYWYRQDPGQGLRLIYYSQIVNDFQKGDIAEGYSVSREKKESFPLTVTSAQKNPTAFYLCASSSHFRGGRNEQYFGPGTRLTVT.

The V call is TRBV30, the J call TRBJ1-1; D might be TRBD1 (6 bases). In germline, CDR1 is GTSNPN, CDR2 SVGIG (reference sequence). This CDR3 region has 15 residues. Trimming cost V 2 bases and J 2 bases, with 15 bases left between them. The CDR3 region has the DNA TGTGCCTGGAGTTCTCTGGACAGTTATAACACTGAAGCTTTCTTT. Protein product: CAWSSLDSYNTEAFF.

This clone was seen only a few times. The V and J genes are TRBV9 and TRBJ1-2, with TRBD1 identical over 8 bases. CDR3 length equals 14 residues. The trim removed 2 bases at V and 7 bases at J, leaving 7 bases unmatched. Germline V CDR1 and CDR2: SGDLS, YYNGEE. The chain's CDR3 is CASSVRTGWSGYTF. CDR3 sequence (DNA): TGTGCCAGCAGCGTCCGGACAGGGTGGAGTGGCTACACCTTC.

V gene TRBV28 combines with J gene TRBJ2-5; TRBD2 matches at 8 bases. This CDR3 is 15 amino acids long. CDR1 MDHEN and CDR2 SYDVKM come from the germline V gene. Germline trimming cut 8 bases from V and 1 base from J; bases unmatched to any gene: 9. CDR3 nucleotide sequence: TGTGCCAGCTCTCGCGGGGGGATGGTCCAAGAGACCCAGTACTTC. This encodes CASSRGGMVQETQYF.

The chain carries TRBV9 and TRBJ2-7; D is perhaps TRBD2 (6 bases). V lost 1 base and J 2 bases, leaving 10 bases between the germline ends. This CDR3 comprises 14 residues. Germline V gene data show CDR1 as SGDLS and CDR2 as YYNGEE. The CDR3 region is CASSVREEPYEQYF. CDR3 bases: TGTGCCAGCAGCGTAAGGGAGGAGCCCTACGAGCAGTACTTC.

The chain joins TRBV27 to TRBJ2-2; 7 bases match TRBD2. CDR1 MNHEY and CDR2 SMNVEV come from the germline V gene (reference sequence). Germline trimming cut 5 bases from V and 3 bases from J; bases unmatched to any gene: 9. The length of the CDR3 is 16 residues. CDR3 DNA: TGTGCCAGCAGTCTGCGAGGAGCGGGGCACACCGGGGAGCTGTTTTTT. It encodes CASSLRGAGHTGELFF.

V and J are TRBV7-2 and TRBJ2-1; 12 nucleotides agree with TRBD2. There are 16 residues in the CDR3. The germline V gene has CDR1 SGHTA and CDR2 FQGNSA. V shed 5 bases, J shed 4 bases, and the junction held 6 bases outside the gene matches. CDR3 residues: CASSQRLAGGYNEQFF. The DNA of the CDR3 is TGTGCCAGCAGCCAACGGCTAGCGGGGGGGTACAATGAGCAGTTCTTC.

The chain carries TRBV6-5 and TRBJ1-2, with 10 bases identical to TRBD1. V lost 6 bases to trimming and J lost 8 bases; unmatched junction nucleotides: 12. The length of the CDR3 is 15 residues. Germline loops: CDR1 MNHEY, CDR2 SVGAGI. In nucleotides, the CDR3 is TGTGCCAGCAGCCCCGGGACAGGGGTAGTTGACGGCTACACCTTC. It codes for CASSPGTGVVDGYTF.

The gene calls are TRBV11-3 and TRBJ2-2, with TRBD1 matching 8 bases. The length of the CDR3 is 18 residues. V dropped 2 bases and J dropped 1; count of bases not matched to a gene: 9. Germline CDR1 is SGHNT and CDR2 is YENEEA. CDR3 loop: CASSLNSLQGVNTGELFF. CDR3 sequence (DNA): TGTGCCAGCAGCTTAAATAGCCTACAGGGGGTGAACACCGGGGAGCTGTTTTTT.

The chain uses TRBV5-1 and TRBJ2-1, with 12 nucleotides matching TRBD2. The CDR3 loop spans 16 amino acids. Germline CDR1 and CDR2: SGHRS and YFSETQ. The J segment lost 0 bases and the V segment lost 5 bases, leaving 3 bases of the junction unmatched. The CDR3 DNA reads TGCGCCAGCAGGCTAGCGGGAGGGCTCTCCTACAATGAGCAGTTCTTC. It yields the protein CASRLAGGLSYNEQFF.

This chain links TRBV6-5 with TRBJ2-7, with D tentatively TRBD2 (5 bases). The CDR3 spans 14 residues. The V gene lost 4 bases and the J gene lost 6 bases, with 16 bases spanning the gap. Germline CDR1 reads MNHEY; CDR2 reads SVGAGI. For the CDR3, the DNA is TGTGCCAGCAGTTGGGGAGCCGGGTGGAGCGAGCAGTACTTC. Its translation is CASSWGAGWSEQYF.

The chain is built from TRBV30 and TRBJ1-1, with D possibly matching TRBD1 (5 bases). Germline V CDR1 and CDR2: GTSNPN, SVGIG (reference sequence). The CDR3 spans 13 residues. V lost 2 bases to trimming and J lost 4 bases, with 11 bases between them. The CDR3 DNA sequence: TGTGCCTGGAGTACAAGGGGCGTCACTGAAGCTTTCTTT. It yields the protein CAWSTRGVTEAFF.

This clone was observed a few times. In nucleotides, the CDR3 is TGTGCCAGCAGCTTTGGGGCCTTGGAGACCCAGTACTTC. As protein: CASSFGALETQYF. The chain joins TRBV7-3 to TRBJ2-5, with D possibly matching TRBD1 (5 bases). V was clipped by 3 bases and J by 5 bases, with 10 bases between them. The CDR3 extends over 13 amino acids. Germline V gene sequence: CDR1 SGHTA, CDR2 FQGTGA.

V usage is TRBV10-1 and J usage is TRBJ1-3; D remains ambiguous. Trimming took 0 bases from V and 0 from J, leaving 12 bases between them. This CDR3 is 17 amino acids long. CDR1 and CDR2 (germline): WNHNN, SYGVQD (reference sequence). The CDR3 nucleotides are TGCGCCAGCAGTGAGTCTTGGCCGTACACCTCTGGAAACACCATATATTTT. Encoded protein: CASSESWPYTSGNTIYF.

This clone was counted between two and nine times. The chain combines TRBV5-4 with TRBJ2-7; 7 positions match TRBD1. Trimming took 3 bases from V and 7 from J; bases not matched to a gene: 4. This CDR3 comprises 12 residues. CDR1 is SGHNT and CDR2 is YYREEE in the germline V gene (reference sequence). This CDR3 is CASSSQGREQYF. The CDR3 region has the DNA TGTGCCAGCAGCTCACAGGGGCGGGAGCAGTACTTC.

The chain uses TRBV5-1 and TRBJ2-4; D remains ambiguous. Germline assignment: CDR1 SGHRS and CDR2 YFSETQ. Trimming removed 1 base at V and 1 base at J, with 6 bases between. The length of the CDR3 is 14 residues. The CDR3 DNA is TGCGCCAGCAGCTTGTATCAGGCCAAAAACATTCAGTACTTC. Translating gives CASSLYQAKNIQYF. Full variable domain (rest looked up from reference TRBV5-1 and TRBJ2-4): KAGVTQTPRYLIKTRGQQVTLSCSPISGHRSVSWYQQTPGQGLQFLFEYFSETQRNKGNFPGRFSGRQFSNSRSEMNVSTLELGDSALYLCASSLYQAKNIQYFGAGTRLSVL.

The chain joins TRBV5-1 to TRBJ2-1; no clear D gene. The ends were cut back, 1 base at V and 9 bases at J, with 8 bases in the middle. Germline values: CDR1 SGHRS, CDR2 YFSETQ. The CDR3 loop spans 12 amino acids. CDR3 DNA: TGCGCCAGCAGCTTGTCCTCCGGTGAGCAGTTCTTC. This sequence encodes CASSLSSGEQFF.